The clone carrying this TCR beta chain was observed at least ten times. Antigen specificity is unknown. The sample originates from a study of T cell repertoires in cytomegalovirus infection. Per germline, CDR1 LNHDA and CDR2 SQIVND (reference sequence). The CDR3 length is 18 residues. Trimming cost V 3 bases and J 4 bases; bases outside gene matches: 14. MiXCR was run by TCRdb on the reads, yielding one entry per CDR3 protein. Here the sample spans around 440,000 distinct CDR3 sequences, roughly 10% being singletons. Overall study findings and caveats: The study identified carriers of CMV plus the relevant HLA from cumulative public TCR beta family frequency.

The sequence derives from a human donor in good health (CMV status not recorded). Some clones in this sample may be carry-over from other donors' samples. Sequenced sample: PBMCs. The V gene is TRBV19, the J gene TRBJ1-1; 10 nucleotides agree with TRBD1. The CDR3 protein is CASSIPPRDRGVRTEAFF. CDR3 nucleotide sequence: TGTGCCAGTAGTATCCCCCCGAGGGACAGGGGAGTCCGCACTGAAGCTTTCTTT.